These 25 T cell receptor beta chains were sequenced from one sample in a study of blood T cell repertoires in COVID-19. The method was immunoSEQ multiplex PCR; TCRdb's version includes in-frame clones alone and lacks a portion of them. The repertoire includes 200,000 to 250,000 clones, 82% of them detected once, and about 3.2% sits in the top ten. Source material: PBMCs or T cells enriched from blood (not recorded which). Every receptor here comes from a woman aged 60-75 years who had recovered from COVID-19.

In nucleotides, the CDR3 is TGTGCCAGCTCCCTACAGGGGTCCTCTTACAATGAGCAGTTCTTC. Translating it yields CASSLQGSSYNEQFF. The J gene is TRBJ2-1, the V gene TRBV18; 7 bases line up with TRBD1. Germline-derived CDR1 and CDR2 are KGHSH and LQKENI. This CDR3 is built from 15 residues. Trimming at V came to 6 bases and at J to 4 bases, leaving 9 bases not matched to a gene. The whole variable domain, filled in from reference TRBV18 and TRBJ2-1, reads NAGVMQNPRHLVRRRGQEARLRCSPMKGHSHVYWYRQLPEEGLKFMVYLQKENIIDESGMPKERFSAEFPKEGPSILRIQQVVRGDSAAYFCASSLQGSSYNEQFFGPGTRLTVL.

This chain joins TRBV9 and TRBJ2-7; 13 bases line up with TRBD2. The ends lost 3 bases at V and 4 bases at J; junction bases unmatched: 7. Germline loops: CDR1 SGDLS, CDR2 YYNGEE. CDR3 length equals 16 residues. This CDR3 reads CASSGTSGRDTYEQYF. The CDR3 DNA sequence: TGTGCCAGCAGCGGAACTAGCGGGAGGGACACTTACGAGCAGTACTTC. Combining the CDR3 with reference TRBV9 and TRBJ2-7 gives the whole variable domain DSGVTQTPKHLITATGQRVTLRCSPRSGDLSVYWYQQSLDQGLQFLIQYYNGEERAKGNILERFSAQQFPDLHSELNLSSLELGDSALYFCASSGTSGRDTYEQYFGPGTRLTVT.

The CDR3 here is CASSEGQGAQHGYTF. CDR3 bases: TGTGCCAGCAGTGAGGGACAGGGGGCGCAGCATGGCTACACCTTC. The J gene is TRBJ1-2, the V gene TRBV6-1, with TRBD1 matching over 12 bases. V shed 3 bases and J 6 bases; nucleotides not matched to a gene: 5. From germline, CDR1 is MNHNS and CDR2 SASEGT. This CDR3 contains 15 residues.

V usage is TRBV20-1 and J usage is TRBJ1-1; D gene ambiguous. The germline V and J ends were trimmed by 5 bases and 0 bases, with 4 bases remaining between them. Per germline, CDR1 DFQATT and CDR2 SNEGSKA (reference sequence). The CDR3 runs to 11 residues. Here the CDR3 reads CSASMNTEAFF. In DNA form, the CDR3 reads TGCAGTGCTTCCATGAACACTGAAGCTTTCTTT.

The V gene is TRBV19, the J gene TRBJ1-6; no clear D gene. This CDR3 spans 14 amino acids. V lost 5 bases and J lost 4, with 9 bases in between. From germline, CDR1 is LNHDA and CDR2 SQIVND (reference sequence). The CDR3 DNA reads as TGTGCCAGTAGTCCGGCGGGGTATAATTCACCCCTCCACTTT. As protein: CASSPAGYNSPLHF.

The chain couples TRBV5-1 to TRBJ2-3, with a tentative D call TRBD1 (5 bases). The CDR3 is 16 amino acids. Per the germline V gene, CDR1 is SGHRS and CDR2 is YFSETQ. V was shortened by 0 bases and J by 0 bases, with 11 bases between the two germline ends. The CDR3 here is CASSLEGARSTDTQYF. For the CDR3, the DNA is TGCGCCAGCAGCTTGGAAGGGGCGAGAAGCACAGATACGCAGTATTTT.

This clone is a singleton in its sample. The chain combines TRBV16 with TRBJ2-7; TRBD1 matches at 11 bases. The CDR3 runs to 15 residues. The V gene's germline CDR1 is KGHSY and CDR2 FQNENV. The V and J ends lost 0 bases and 3 bases, in that order; junction bases with no gene match: 1. CDR3: CASSQSGTGGYEQYF. The CDR3 bases are TGTGCCAGCAGCCAATCCGGGACAGGGGGCTACGAGCAGTACTTC. Full variable domain (rest looked up from reference TRBV16 and TRBJ2-7): GEEVAQTPKHLVRGEGQKAKLYCAPIKGHSYVFWYQQVLKNEFKFLISFQNENVFDETGMPKERFSAKCLPNSPCSLEIQATKLEDSAVYFCASSQSGTGGYEQYFGPGTRLTVT.

The V call is TRBV27, the J call TRBJ1-6, with D maybe TRBD1 (5 bases). The V and J ends lost 3 bases and 7 bases respectively, with 16 bases between them. The CDR3 sequence is 16 residues long. Looked up from germline, CDR1 is MNHEY and CDR2 is SMNVEV (reference sequence). The CDR3 coding sequence is TGTGCCAGCAGTTTCCTCCTGGGGCTGAAGAATTCACCCCTCCACTTT. It codes for CASSFLLGLKNSPLHF.

V usage is TRBV11-3 and J usage is TRBJ2-4; maybe TRBD2 (5 bases). Germline loops: CDR1 SGHNT, CDR2 YENEEA. This CDR3 spans 16 amino acids. The V gene lost 3 bases and the J gene lost 0 bases, with 12 bases spanning the gap. This chain's CDR3 is CASSLMEALAKNIQYF. DNA for the CDR3: TGTGCCAGCAGCTTGATGGAGGCCCTAGCCAAAAACATTCAGTACTTC.

The V call is TRBV30, the J call TRBJ2-1; 8 bases fit TRBD1. CDR1 is GTSNPN and CDR2 is SVGIG in the germline V gene (reference sequence). The CDR3 is made up of 14 amino acids. The V and J ends lost 2 bases and 10 bases, in that order; junction bases with no gene match: 10. CDR3 DNA sequence: TGTGCCTGGAGTTCCAGGGGGCGCACCGGCGAGCAGTTCTTC. Protein product: CAWSSRGRTGEQFF. Drawing the rest from reference TRBV30 and TRBJ2-1, the complete variable domain is SQTIHQWPATLVQPVGSPLSLECTVEGTSNPNLYWYRQAAGRGLQLLFYSVGIGQISSEVPQNLSASRPQDRQFILSSKKLLLSDSGFYLCAWSSRGRTGEQFFGPGTRLTVL.

V gene TRBV21-1 combines with J gene TRBJ2-2; the tabulated D call, TRBD2, remains unverified against the DNA. TRBV21-1 is deemed a pseudogene. This CDR3 has 19 amino acids. CDR3 coding DNA: TGTGCCAGCAGCAAAGAGTGGGGACTAGCGGGAGGGCGCACCGGGGAGCTGTTTTTT. It encodes CASSKEWGLAGGRTGELFF.

This sequence joins TRBV7-2 and TRBJ2-2; D is unresolved. V lost 1 base to trimming and J lost 0 bases, with 9 bases between them. The CDR3 contains 16 residues. Germline V gene data show CDR1 as SGHTA and CDR2 as FQGNSA. The chain's CDR3 is CASSLGSHTNTGELFF. The CDR3 nucleotides are TGTGCCAGCAGCTTAGGCTCACACACGAACACCGGGGAGCTGTTTTTT.

The gene calls are TRBV6-1 and TRBJ2-3; D possibly corresponds to TRBD2 (5 bases). CDR3 size: 15 residues. Trimming removed 2 bases from V and 0 bases from J, with 9 bases in between. Germline V lookup: CDR1 MNHNS, CDR2 SASEGT. The CDR3 is CASSEIGVSTDTQYF. CDR3 bases: TGTGCCAGCAGTGAAATCGGGGTTAGCACAGATACGCAGTATTTT.

The V call is TRBV4-3, the J call TRBJ2-3, with TRBD2 matching 9 bases. Per germline, CDR1 LGHNA and CDR2 YSLEER. This CDR3 has 16 amino acids. V gave up 1 base and J gave up 5 bases; unmatched junction bases: 7. The CDR3 coding sequence is TGCGCCAGCAGCCAAGGGAGGCGGGGGGGCCAAGATACGCAGTATTTT. It specifies CASSQGRRGGQDTQYF.

This rearrangement joins TRBV6-2 or TRBV6-3 to TRBJ2-5; 11 positions match TRBD2. Germline V gives CDR1 MNHEY, CDR2 SVGEGT. V gave up 0 bases and J gave up 4 bases; unmatched junction bases: 4. The CDR3 loop spans 16 amino acids. In DNA, the CDR3 is TGTGCCAGCAGTTACTCCCTAGCGGGGGGTGGAGAGACCCAGTACTTC. Residues: CASSYSLAGGGETQYF.

The rearrangement links TRBV7-8 to TRBJ2-7; 7 nucleotides line up with TRBD2. J gave up 3 bases and V 5 bases, and 7 bases lay outside the gene matches. The CDR3 loop spans 14 amino acids. The germline gives CDR1 SGHVS, CDR2 FQNEAQ. The CDR3 here is CASSPFGEGYEQYF. CDR3 DNA: TGTGCCAGCAGCCCTTTCGGGGAGGGCTACGAGCAGTACTTC.

The chain links TRBV4-2 to TRBJ2-7, with D uncertain. Germline V lookup: CDR1 LGHNA, CDR2 YNFKEQ. There are 14 residues in the CDR3. V dropped 1 base and J dropped 4 bases, with 11 bases sitting between them. The CDR3 loop reads CASSQGPLEYEQYF. The CDR3 nucleotides are TGTGCCAGCAGCCAAGGTCCCCTGGAGTACGAGCAGTACTTC.

The chain recombines TRBV5-1 with TRBJ2-3, with 7 bases lining up with TRBD2. Trimming at V came to 0 bases and at J to 3 bases, leaving 7 bases not matched to a gene. This CDR3 contains 16 residues. Germline values: CDR1 SGHRS, CDR2 YFSETQ. The CDR3 loop is CASSLVGGSETDTQYF. CDR3 sequence (DNA): TGCGCCAGCAGCTTGGTCGGCGGGAGCGAGACAGATACGCAGTATTTT.

V gene TRBV19 combines with J gene TRBJ2-7, with D tentatively TRBD1 (6 bases). V was clipped by 3 bases and J by 2 bases, with 17 bases between them. Germline assignment: CDR1 LNHDA and CDR2 SQIVND (reference sequence). CDR3 length: 16 residues. CDR3: CASSMDQGPHTYEQYF. The CDR3 nucleotides read TGTGCCAGTAGTATGGACCAGGGGCCCCATACCTACGAGCAGTACTTC.

The chain employs TRBV21-1 and TRBJ2-1; the table's D call, TRBD2, was not checked against the DNA. TRBV21-1 constitutes a pseudogene. The CDR3 has 16 residues. CDR3 loop: CASSKAGTSDHNEQFF. Written as DNA, the CDR3 is TGTGCCAGCAGCAAAGCGGGGACTAGCGACCACAATGAGCAGTTCTTC.

This chain uses TRBV5-1 with TRBJ2-2; the match to TRBD1 covers 7 bases. Germline V gives CDR1 SGHRS, CDR2 YFSETQ. After removal of 3 bases from V and 6 bases from J, the junction contained 2 bases not matched to a gene. CDR3 length: 13 amino acids. CDR3 loop: CASSSQGAGELFF. The CDR3 DNA sequence: TGCGCCAGCAGCTCCCAGGGGGCCGGGGAGCTGTTTTTT.

Worth noting for this clone: This same CDR3 is encoded by further DNA sequences in the sample. The chain couples TRBV6-5 to TRBJ2-7, with a tentative D call TRBD1 (5 bases). This CDR3 is built from 16 residues. From germline, CDR1 is MNHEY and CDR2 SVGAGI. V gave up 0 bases and J gave up 0 bases, with 12 bases separating them. The CDR3 nucleotides read TGTGCCAGCAGTTACTCGGCAGGACATAGCTCCTACGAGCAGTACTTC. Protein: CASSYSAGHSSYEQYF.

The chain carries TRBV5-1 and TRBJ1-4; 11 bases fit TRBD1. The CDR3 runs 15 residues. With 4 bases clipped from V and 6 bases from J, the junction kept 5 bases outside the gene matches. Germline V gene sequence: CDR1 SGHRS, CDR2 YFSETQ. CDR3 amino acids: CASSVDRGRDEKLFF. The DNA for the CDR3 is TGCGCCAGCAGCGTGGACAGGGGGCGCGATGAAAAACTGTTTTTT.

This chain connects TRBV15 to TRBJ2-1; 7 bases fit TRBD1. This CDR3 comprises 16 residues. The J segment lost 6 bases and the V segment lost 1 base, leaving 9 bases of the junction unmatched. Germline CDR1 LNHNV, CDR2 YYDKDF (reference sequence). The CDR3 sequence is CATSRARDRHSNEQFF. The CDR3 DNA sequence: TGTGCCACCAGCAGAGCCCGGGACAGACATTCCAATGAGCAGTTCTTC.

V gene TRBV5-5 combines with J gene TRBJ1-4; no reliable D call. V lost 2 bases and J lost 0, with 8 bases in between. Germline V gene lookup returns CDR1 SGHKS and CDR2 YYEKEE (reference sequence). The CDR3 is 15 residues long. The CDR3 loop is CASSLGGTTNEKLFF. The CDR3 DNA sequence: TGTGCCAGCAGCTTAGGAGGCACAACTAATGAAAAACTGTTTTTT.